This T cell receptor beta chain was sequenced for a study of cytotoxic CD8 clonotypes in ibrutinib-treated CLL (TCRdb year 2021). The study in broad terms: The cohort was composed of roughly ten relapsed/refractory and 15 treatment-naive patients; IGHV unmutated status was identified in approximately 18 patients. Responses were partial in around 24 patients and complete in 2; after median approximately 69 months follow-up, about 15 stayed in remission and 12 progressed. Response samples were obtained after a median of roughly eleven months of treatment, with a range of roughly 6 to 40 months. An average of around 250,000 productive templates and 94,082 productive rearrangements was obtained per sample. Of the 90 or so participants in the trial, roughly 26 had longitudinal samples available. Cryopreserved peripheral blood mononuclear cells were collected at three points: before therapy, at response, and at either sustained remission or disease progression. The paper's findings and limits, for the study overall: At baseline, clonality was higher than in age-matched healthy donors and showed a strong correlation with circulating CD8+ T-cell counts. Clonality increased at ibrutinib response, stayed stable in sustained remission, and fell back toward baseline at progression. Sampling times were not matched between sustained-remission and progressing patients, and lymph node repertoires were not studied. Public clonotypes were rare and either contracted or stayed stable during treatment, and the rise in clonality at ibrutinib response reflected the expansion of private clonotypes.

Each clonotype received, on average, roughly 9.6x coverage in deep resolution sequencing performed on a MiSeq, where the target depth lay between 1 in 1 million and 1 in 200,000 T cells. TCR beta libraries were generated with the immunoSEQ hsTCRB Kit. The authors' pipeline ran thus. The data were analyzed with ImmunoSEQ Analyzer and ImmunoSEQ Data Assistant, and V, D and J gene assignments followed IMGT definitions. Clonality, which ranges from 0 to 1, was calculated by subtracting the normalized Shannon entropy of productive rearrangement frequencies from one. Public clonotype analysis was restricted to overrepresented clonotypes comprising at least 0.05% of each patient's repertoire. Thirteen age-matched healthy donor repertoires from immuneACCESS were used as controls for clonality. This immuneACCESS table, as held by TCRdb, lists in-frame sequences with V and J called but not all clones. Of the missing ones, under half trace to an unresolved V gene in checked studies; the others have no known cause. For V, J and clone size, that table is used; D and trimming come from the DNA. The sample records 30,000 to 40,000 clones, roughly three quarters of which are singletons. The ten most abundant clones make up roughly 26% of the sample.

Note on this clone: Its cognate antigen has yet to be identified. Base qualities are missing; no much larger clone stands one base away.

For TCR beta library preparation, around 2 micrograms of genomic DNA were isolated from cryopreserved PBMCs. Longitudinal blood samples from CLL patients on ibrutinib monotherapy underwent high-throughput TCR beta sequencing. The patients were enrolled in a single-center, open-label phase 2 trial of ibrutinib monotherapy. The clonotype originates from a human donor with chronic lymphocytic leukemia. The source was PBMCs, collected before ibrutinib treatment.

The sequenced DNA is TGTGCCAGCAGCTTAAAGGCCCTTACTGGGGGAGGGAACTACTACAATGAGCAGTTCTTC. It is translated as CASSLKALTGGGNYYNEQFF. The chain is made from TRBV7-6 and TRBJ2-1, with TRBD2 matching 7 junction bases. The CDR3 numbers 20 residues from cysteine through phenylalanine. Only the CDR3 part of the read is kept: 60 bases, read in frame from the first base. CDR1 and CDR2 are read off the germline V gene as SGHVS and FNYEAQ. V is pruned by 2 bases and J by 3 bases, leaving 19 bases of the junction without a gene match. Here the CDR3 is joined to the reference TRBV7-6 and TRBJ2-1 genes, and the full variable domain is: GAGVSQSPRYKVTKRGQDVALRCDPISGHVSLYWYRQALGQGPEFLTYFNYEAQQDKSGLPNDRFSAERPEGSISTLTIQRTEQRDSAMYRCASSLKALTGGGNYYNEQFFGPGTRLTVL.